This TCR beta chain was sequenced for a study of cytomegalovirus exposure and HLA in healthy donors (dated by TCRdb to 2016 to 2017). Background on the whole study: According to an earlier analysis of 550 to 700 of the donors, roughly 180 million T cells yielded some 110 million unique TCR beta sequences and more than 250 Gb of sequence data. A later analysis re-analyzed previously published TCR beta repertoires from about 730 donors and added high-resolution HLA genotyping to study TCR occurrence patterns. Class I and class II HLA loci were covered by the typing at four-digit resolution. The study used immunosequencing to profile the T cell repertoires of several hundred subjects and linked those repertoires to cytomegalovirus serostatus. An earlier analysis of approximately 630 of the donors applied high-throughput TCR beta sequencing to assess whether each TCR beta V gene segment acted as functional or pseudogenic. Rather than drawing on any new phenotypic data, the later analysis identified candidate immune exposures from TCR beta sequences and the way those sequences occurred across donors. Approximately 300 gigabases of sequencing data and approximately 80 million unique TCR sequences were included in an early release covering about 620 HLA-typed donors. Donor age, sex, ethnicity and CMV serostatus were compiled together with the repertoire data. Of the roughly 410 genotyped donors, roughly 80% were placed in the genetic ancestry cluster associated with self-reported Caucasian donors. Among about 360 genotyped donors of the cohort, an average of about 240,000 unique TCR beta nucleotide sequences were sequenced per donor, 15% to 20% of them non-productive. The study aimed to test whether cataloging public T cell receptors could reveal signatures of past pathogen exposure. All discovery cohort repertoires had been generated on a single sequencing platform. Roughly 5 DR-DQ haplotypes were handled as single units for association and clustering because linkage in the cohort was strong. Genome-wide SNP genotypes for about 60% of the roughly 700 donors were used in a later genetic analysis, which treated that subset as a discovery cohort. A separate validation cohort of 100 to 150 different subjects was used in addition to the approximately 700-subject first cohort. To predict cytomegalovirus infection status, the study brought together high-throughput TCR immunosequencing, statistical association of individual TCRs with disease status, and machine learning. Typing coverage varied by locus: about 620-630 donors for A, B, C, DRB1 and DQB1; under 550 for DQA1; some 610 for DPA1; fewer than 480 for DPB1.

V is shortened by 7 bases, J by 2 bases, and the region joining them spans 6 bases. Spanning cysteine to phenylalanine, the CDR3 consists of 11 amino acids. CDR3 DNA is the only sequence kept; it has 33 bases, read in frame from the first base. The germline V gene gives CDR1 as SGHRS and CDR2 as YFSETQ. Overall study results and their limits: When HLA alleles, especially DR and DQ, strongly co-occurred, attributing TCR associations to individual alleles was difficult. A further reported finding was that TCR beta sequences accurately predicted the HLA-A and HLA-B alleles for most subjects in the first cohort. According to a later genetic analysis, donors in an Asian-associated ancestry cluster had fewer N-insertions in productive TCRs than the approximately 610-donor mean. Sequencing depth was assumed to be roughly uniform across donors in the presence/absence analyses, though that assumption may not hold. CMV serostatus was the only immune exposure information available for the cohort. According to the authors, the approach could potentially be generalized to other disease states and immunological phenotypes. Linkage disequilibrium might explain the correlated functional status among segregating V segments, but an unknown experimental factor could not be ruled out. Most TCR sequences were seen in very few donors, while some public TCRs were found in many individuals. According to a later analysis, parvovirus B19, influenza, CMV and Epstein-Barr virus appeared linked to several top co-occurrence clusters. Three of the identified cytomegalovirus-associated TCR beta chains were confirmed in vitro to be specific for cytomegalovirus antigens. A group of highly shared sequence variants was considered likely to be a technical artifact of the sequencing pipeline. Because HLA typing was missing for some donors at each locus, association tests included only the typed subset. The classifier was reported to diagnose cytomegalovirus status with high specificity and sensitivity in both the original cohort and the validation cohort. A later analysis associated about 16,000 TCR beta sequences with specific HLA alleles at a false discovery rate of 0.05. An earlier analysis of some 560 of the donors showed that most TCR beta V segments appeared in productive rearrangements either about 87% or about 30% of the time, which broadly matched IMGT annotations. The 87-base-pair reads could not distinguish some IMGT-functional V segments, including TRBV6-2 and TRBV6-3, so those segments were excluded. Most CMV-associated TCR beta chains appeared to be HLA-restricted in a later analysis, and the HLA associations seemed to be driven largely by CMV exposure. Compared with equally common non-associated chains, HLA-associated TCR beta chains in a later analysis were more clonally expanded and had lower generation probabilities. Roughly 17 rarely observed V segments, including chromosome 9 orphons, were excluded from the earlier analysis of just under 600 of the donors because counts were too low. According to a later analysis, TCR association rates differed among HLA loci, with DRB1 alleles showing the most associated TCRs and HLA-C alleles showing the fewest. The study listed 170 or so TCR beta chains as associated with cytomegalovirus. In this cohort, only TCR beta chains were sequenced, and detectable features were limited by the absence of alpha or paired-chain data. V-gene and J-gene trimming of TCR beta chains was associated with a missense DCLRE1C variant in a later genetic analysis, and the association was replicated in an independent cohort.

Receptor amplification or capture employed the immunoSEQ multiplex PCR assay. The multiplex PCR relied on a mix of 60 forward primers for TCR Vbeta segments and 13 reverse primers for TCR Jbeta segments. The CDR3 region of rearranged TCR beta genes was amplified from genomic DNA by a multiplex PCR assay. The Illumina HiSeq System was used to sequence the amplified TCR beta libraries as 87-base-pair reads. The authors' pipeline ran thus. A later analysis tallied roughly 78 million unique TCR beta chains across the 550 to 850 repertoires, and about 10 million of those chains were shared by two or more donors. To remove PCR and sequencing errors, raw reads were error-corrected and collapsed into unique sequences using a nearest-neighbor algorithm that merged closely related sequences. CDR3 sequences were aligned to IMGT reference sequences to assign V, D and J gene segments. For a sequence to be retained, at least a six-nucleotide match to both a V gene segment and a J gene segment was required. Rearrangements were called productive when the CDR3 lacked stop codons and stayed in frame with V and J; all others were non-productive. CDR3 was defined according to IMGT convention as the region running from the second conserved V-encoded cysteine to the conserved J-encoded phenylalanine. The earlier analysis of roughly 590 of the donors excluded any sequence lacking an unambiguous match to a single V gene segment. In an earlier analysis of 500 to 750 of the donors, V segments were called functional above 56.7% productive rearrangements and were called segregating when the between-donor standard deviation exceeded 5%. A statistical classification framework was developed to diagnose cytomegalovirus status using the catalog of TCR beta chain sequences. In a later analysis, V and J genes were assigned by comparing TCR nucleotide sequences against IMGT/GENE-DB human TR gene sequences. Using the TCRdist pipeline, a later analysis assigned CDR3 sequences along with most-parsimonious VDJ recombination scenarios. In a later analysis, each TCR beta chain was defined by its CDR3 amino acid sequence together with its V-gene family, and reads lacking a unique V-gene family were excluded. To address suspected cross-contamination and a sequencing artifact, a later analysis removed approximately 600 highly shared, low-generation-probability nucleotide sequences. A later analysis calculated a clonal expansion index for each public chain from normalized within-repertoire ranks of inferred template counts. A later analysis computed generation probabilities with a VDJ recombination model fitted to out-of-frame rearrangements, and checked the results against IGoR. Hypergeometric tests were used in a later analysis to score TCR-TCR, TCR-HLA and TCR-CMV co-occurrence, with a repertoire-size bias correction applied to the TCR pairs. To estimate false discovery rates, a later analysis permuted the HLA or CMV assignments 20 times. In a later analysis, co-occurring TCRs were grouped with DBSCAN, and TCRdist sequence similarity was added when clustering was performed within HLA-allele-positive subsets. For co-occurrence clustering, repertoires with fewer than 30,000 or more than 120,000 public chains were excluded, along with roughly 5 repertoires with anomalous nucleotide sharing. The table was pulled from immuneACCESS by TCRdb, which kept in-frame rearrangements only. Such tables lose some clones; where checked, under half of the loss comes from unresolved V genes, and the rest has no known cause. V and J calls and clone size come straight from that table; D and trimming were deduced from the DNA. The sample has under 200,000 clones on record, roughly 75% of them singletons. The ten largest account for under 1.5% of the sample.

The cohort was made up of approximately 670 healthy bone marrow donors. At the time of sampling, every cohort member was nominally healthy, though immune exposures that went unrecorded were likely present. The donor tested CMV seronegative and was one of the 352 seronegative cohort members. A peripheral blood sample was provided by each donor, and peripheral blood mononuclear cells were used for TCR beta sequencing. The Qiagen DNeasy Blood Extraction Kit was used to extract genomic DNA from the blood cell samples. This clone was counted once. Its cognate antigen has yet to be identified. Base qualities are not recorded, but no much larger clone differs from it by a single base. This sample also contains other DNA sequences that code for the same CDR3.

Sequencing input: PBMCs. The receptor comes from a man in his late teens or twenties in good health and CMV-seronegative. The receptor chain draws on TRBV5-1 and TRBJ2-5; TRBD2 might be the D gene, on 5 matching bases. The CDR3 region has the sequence CASGGQETQYF. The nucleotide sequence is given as TGCGCCAGCGGAGGACAAGAGACCCAGTACTTC.